The rows below give T cell receptor beta chains drawn from one sample of a study of Ad26.COV2.S vaccination and SARS-CoV-2 variants. Here immunoSEQ multiplex PCR was the method, and the copy in TCRdb shows in-frame clones only, minus some. The sample lists approximately 400,000 clones, approximately 83% occurring once. Source: peripheral blood, taken in a trial of Ad26.COV2.S vaccine versus placebo. The source is a person between 18 and 65 years old who received the Ad26.COV2.S COVID-19 vaccine or a placebo. Both conserved end residues are trimmed from each CDR3. A D gene is named only where the DNA matches it firmly. Clone size is shown for a subset of rows, as once, few, many or a class of expanded clone.

TRBJ1-1 | - | TRBV28 | - | ASNPGRETEAF
TRBJ1-1 | - | TRBV10-3 | - | AISEVGWGTVNTEAF
TRBJ1-2 | - | TRBV6-5 | - | ASSSDGGYGYT
TRBJ2-7 | - | TRBV27 | few | ASRFDRLGEQY
TRBJ2-7 | - | TRBV6-5 | - | ASIPGPPYEQY
TRBJ1-3 | TRBD1 | TRBV9 | - | ASSAPGQAARAIY
TRBJ1-1 | - | TRBV2 | few | ASSPSVNTEAF
TRBJ2-7 | TRBD1 | TRBV30 | - | ALDIRGSYEQY
TRBJ1-5 | TRBD1 | TRBV6-5 | - | ASSKQGGNQPQH
TRBJ2-7 | - | TRBV5-5 | - | ASSLDPGTVYEQY
TRBJ1-2 | - | TRBV5-6 | - | ASAGVLASYGYT
TRBJ2-1 | TRBD1 | TRBV4-1 | - | ASSHWDRGFSEQF
TRBJ2-1 | - | TRBV6-5 | - | ASSPGTPFEQF
TRBJ2-7 | - | TRBV25-1 | - | ASSGNREQY
TRBJ2-1 | TRBD2 | TRBV7-2 | once | ASSLLGLAGDNNEQF
TRBJ1-1 | - | TRBV20-1 | - | SARAVEAF
TRBJ1-1 | - | TRBV12-3/TRBV12-4 | - | ASTPGVGTEAF
TRBJ1-4 | TRBD1 | TRBV30 | - | AWSSGDRGYRTNEKLF
TRBJ1-3 | - | TRBV5-1 | - | ASSPGSGNTIY
TRBJ1-5 | - | TRBV7-3 | - | ASSERGGLVRLQH
TRBJ1-1 | - | TRBV2 | - | ASSPSTEAF
TRBJ2-2 | TRBD1 | TRBV7-9 | many | ASSSLDRGLTGELF
TRBJ2-5 | TRBD2 | TRBV18 | - | ASSPLRGAGETQY
TRBJ2-3 | TRBD1 | TRBV5-1 | - | ASSLRGLITDTQY
TRBJ1-5 | - | TRBV19 | - | ASSAKDQAQH
TRBJ2-7 | - | TRBV21-1 | once | ASSRTAPQY
TRBJ1-2 | TRBD1 | TRBV5-1 | - | ASSLDRGTGDRVGYT